This passage covers 22 T cell receptor beta chains from one sample sequenced in a study of T cell changes during pregnancy in multiple sclerosis. The method was immunoSEQ multiplex PCR; TCRdb's version includes in-frame clones alone and lacks a portion of them. The sample has 55,000 to 75,000 clones; 91% are singletons. The sample in question was peripheral blood, obtained after pregnancy. All receptors derive from a female donor in good health, enrolled as a control in a pregnancy study.

This chain links TRBV9 with TRBJ1-3; D is possibly TRBD1 (6 bases). The germline gives CDR1 SGDLS, CDR2 YYNGEE. The ends were cut back, 1 base at V and 4 bases at J, with 9 bases in the middle. The CDR3 runs 14 residues. CDR3 bases: TGTGCCAGCAGCGTACAGGGGCAAGGAAACACCATATATTTT. Protein sequence: CASSVQGQGNTIYF. Complete variable domain (other parts from reference TRBV9 and TRBJ1-3): DSGVTQTPKHLITATGQRVTLRCSPRSGDLSVYWYQQSLDQGLQFLIQYYNGEERAKGNILERFSAQQFPDLHSELNLSSLELGDSALYFCASSVQGQGNTIYFGEGSWLTVV.

A note on this clone: The junction departs from the called germline gene at one end, perhaps through a read error. CDR3 nucleotide sequence: TGTGCCAGCAGCTTACCTGCAGGATCCATCTTC. Amino acids: CASSLPAGSIF. The V gene is TRBV7-9, the J gene TRBJ1-2; D gene unclear. This CDR3 is built from 11 residues. Per the germline V gene, CDR1 is SEHNR and CDR2 is FQNEAQ (reference sequence).

J is TRBJ1-6 and V is TRBV6-6; a possible D gene is TRBD1 (6 bases). CDR1 and CDR2 from the germline V gene are MNHNY and SVGAGI (reference sequence). This CDR3 is 16 amino acids long. V lost 0 bases and J lost 5, with 11 bases in between. The CDR3 spells CASSYSRQVNNSPLHF. CDR3 nucleotides: TGTGCCAGCAGTTACTCGAGACAGGTTAATAATTCACCCCTCCACTTT.

This clone was seen a single time. This chain connects TRBV15 to TRBJ1-1, with D perhaps matching TRBD1 (5 bases). The CDR3 is 17 residues long. V lost 1 base to trimming and J lost 0 bases, with 15 bases between them. Germline V gene lookup returns CDR1 LNHNV and CDR2 YYDKDF (reference sequence). CDR3 in DNA: TGTGCCACCAGCAGAGGGGGCGGTGAACGACTGAACACTGAAGCTTTCTTT. Residues: CATSRGGGERLNTEAFF. Supplemented by reference TRBV15 and TRBJ1-1, the full variable domain reads DAMVIQNPRYQVTQFGKPVTLSCSQTLNHNVMYWYQQKSSQAPKLLFHYYDKDFNNEADTPDNFQSRRPNTSFCFLDIRSPGLGDTAMYLCATSRGGGERLNTEAFFGQGTRLTVV.

The rearrangement links TRBV5-3 to TRBJ1-1; D call uncertain. TRBV5-3 is given ORF status, its function remaining uncertain. CDR3 length equals 14 residues. V was clipped by 4 bases and J by 6 bases, with 16 bases between them. CDR3 sequence (DNA): TGTGCCAGAAGCGTCGGGAGGGATAGGCCTGAAGCTTTCTTT. Translating gives CARSVGRDRPEAFF.

This chain connects TRBV10-1 to TRBJ2-2; 8 bases align to TRBD2. Germline CDR1 WNHNN, CDR2 SYGVQD (reference sequence). The CDR3 runs 16 residues. The V segment lost 6 bases and the J segment 4 bases; nucleotides outside the gene matches: 10. CDR3 sequence (DNA): TGCGCCAGCAGAGGGGAGCAAAGCGGGGGCACCGGGGAGCTGTTTTTT. This sequence encodes CASRGEQSGGTGELFF.

The CDR3 reads CASSIGQNGHTEAFF. The CDR3 DNA sequence: TGTGCCAGCAGCATCGGACAAAACGGACACACTGAAGCTTTCTTT. V and J are TRBV5-6 and TRBJ1-1; weak D call: TRBD1 (5 bases). V lost 4 bases and J 3 bases, leaving 16 bases between the germline ends. Germline lookup yields CDR1 SGHDT and CDR2 YYEEEE. CDR3 length: 15 amino acids. The full variable domain, rest sourced from reference TRBV5-6 and TRBJ1-1, is DAGVTQSPTHLIKTRGQQVTLRCSPKSGHDTVSWYQQALGQGPQFIFQYYEEEERQRGNFPDRFSGHQFPNYSSELNVNALLLGDSALYLCASSIGQNGHTEAFFGQGTRLTVV.

The chain employs TRBV9 and TRBJ1-5; D not resolved. The CDR3 extends over 15 amino acids. Germline V gene lookup returns CDR1 SGDLS and CDR2 YYNGEE. Between the trimmed V and J ends, which lost 0 bases and 2 bases, there was a span of 9 bases. CDR3 protein: CASSVGVFGNQPQHF. The CDR3 DNA reads TGTGCCAGCAGCGTAGGAGTATTCGGCAATCAGCCCCAGCATTTT. The whole variable domain, remainder taken from reference TRBV9 and TRBJ1-5, is DSGVTQTPKHLITATGQRVTLRCSPRSGDLSVYWYQQSLDQGLQFLIQYYNGEERAKGNILERFSAQQFPDLHSELNLSSLELGDSALYFCASSVGVFGNQPQHFGDGTRLSIL.

This clone occurred once. The chain combines TRBV14 with TRBJ2-7; a weak D match, TRBD2 (5 bases). The germline CDR1 and CDR2 sequences are SGHDN and FVKESK. The CDR3 is made up of 15 amino acids. With 0 bases removed from V and 3 bases from J, the gap between germline ends came to 12 bases. The CDR3 DNA follows: TGTGCCAGCAGCCAAGAGTTGGTCGAGGGCTACGAGCAGTACTTC. Its protein is CASSQELVEGYEQYF.

The chain recombines TRBV9 with TRBJ2-2; 7 bases are shared with TRBD1. V was pared by 0 bases and J by 7 bases, with 6 bases of the junction left unmatched. CDR3 length: 15 residues. In germline, CDR1 is SGDLS, CDR2 YYNGEE. The CDR3 region has the DNA TGTGCCAGCAGCGTAGTTTCAGGGGGAAGCGGGGAGCTGTTTTTT. Protein: CASSVVSGGSGELFF.

This clone was picked up a small number of times. The DNA of the CDR3 is TGTGCCAGCAGCCAAGATCACAGGGAAGCTTTCTTT. Protein: CASSQDHREAFF. V and J are TRBV4-2 and TRBJ1-1, with a possible D match to TRBD1 (5 bases). The CDR3 contains 12 residues. The V gene lost 0 bases and the J gene lost 8 bases, with 7 bases spanning the gap. CDR1 is LGHNA, CDR2 YNFKEQ, per germline.

The chain carries TRBV6-1 and TRBJ2-5; the D is unclear. The germline V and J ends were trimmed by 3 bases and 2 bases, with 13 bases remaining between them. The CDR3 contains 15 residues. Germline V gives CDR1 MNHNS, CDR2 SASEGT. The CDR3 DNA is TGTGCCAGCAGTGAGGCTCCGAGGCCACAAGAGACCCAGTACTTC. Translated: CASSEAPRPQETQYF.

This clone was counted once. The chain recombines TRBV4-3 with TRBJ1-2; D may be TRBD1 (5 bases). CDR3 length equals 14 residues. V lost 0 bases and J lost 7, with 12 bases in between. Germline V gene data show CDR1 as LGHNA and CDR2 as YSLEER. In nucleotides, the CDR3 is TGCGCCAGCAGCCAAGATCAGGGAACGAGTGGCTACACCTTC. Amino acid sequence: CASSQDQGTSGYTF.

This chain joins TRBV5-1 and TRBJ2-3; no clear D. The CDR3 has 17 amino acids. Trimming removed 4 bases at V and 2 bases at J, with 20 bases between. CDR1 is SGHRS, CDR2 YFSETQ, per germline. DNA of the CDR3: TGCGCCAGCAGCCCCGCCACCTCCTACCAACTCACAGATACGCAGTATTTT. Residues: CASSPATSYQLTDTQYF. Full variable domain (missing parts from reference TRBV5-1 and TRBJ2-3): KAGVTQTPRYLIKTRGQQVTLSCSPISGHRSVSWYQQTPGQGLQFLFEYFSETQRNKGNFPGRFSGRQFSNSRSEMNVSTLELGDSALYLCASSPATSYQLTDTQYFGPGTRLTVL.

This clone was detected once. This chain uses TRBV6-5 with TRBJ1-2, with 10 nucleotides matching TRBD1. V dropped 6 bases and J dropped 7; count of bases not matched to a gene: 8. The CDR3 has 14 amino acids. The germline V gene encodes CDR1 MNHEY and CDR2 SVGAGI. The CDR3 nucleotides read TGTGCCAGCAGCTACCCTGGACAGGGGGGTGGCTACACCTTC. Translated, it gives CASSYPGQGGGYTF.

CDR3 sequence reads: CSVEGLQGSGYTF. In DNA form, the CDR3 reads TGCAGCGTTGAGGGGCTGCAGGGAAGTGGCTACACCTTC. V is TRBV29-1 and J is TRBJ1-2, with a tentative D call TRBD1 (5 bases). Trimming removed 3 bases at V and 7 bases at J, with 15 bases between. The CDR3 loop spans 13 amino acids. CDR1 is SQVTM and CDR2 is ANQGSEA in the germline V gene.

This clone was seen once. The chain uses TRBV7-3 and TRBJ2-1; D remains ambiguous. The CDR3 is 12 residues long. Germline V gene lookup returns CDR1 SGHTA and CDR2 FQGTGA. V lost 6 bases and J 7 bases, leaving 10 bases between the germline ends. CDR3 sequence reads: CASSQVGNEQFF. The CDR3, as DNA: TGTGCCAGCAGTCAAGTCGGGAATGAGCAGTTCTTC.

The chain is built from TRBV9 and TRBJ2-6; 9 bases are shared with TRBD1. Germline CDR1 and CDR2: SGDLS and YYNGEE. V dropped 0 bases and J dropped 2; count of bases not matched to a gene: 15. This CDR3 is built from 21 residues. DNA of the CDR3: TGTGCCAGCAGCGTAGCTCTACGTAGGGACAGGGTCGTTACTGGGGCCAACGTCCTGACTTTC. It yields the protein CASSVALRRDRVVTGANVLTF.

The chain is built from TRBV5-4 and TRBJ1-2, with D unclear. CDR3 length: 14 amino acids. V gave up 4 bases and J gave up 2 bases, with 12 bases separating them. The germline V gene has CDR1 SGHNT and CDR2 YYREEE (reference sequence). As DNA, the CDR3 is TGTGCCAGCAGCGGTCAGACAATAAACTATGGCTACACCTTC. It translates to CASSGQTINYGYTF. The complete variable domain, with remaining parts taken from reference TRBV5-4 and TRBJ1-2, reads ETGVTQSPTHLIKTRGQQVTLRCSSQSGHNTVSWYQQALGQGPQFIFQYYREEENGRGNFPPRFSGLQFPNYSSELNVNALELDDSALYLCASSGQTINYGYTFGSGTRLTVV.

The chain carries TRBV15 and TRBJ1-1; 8 bases are shared with TRBD1. Germline CDR1 reads LNHNV; CDR2 reads YYDKDF (reference sequence). The CDR3 sequence is 16 residues long. Trimming took 5 bases from V and 0 from J; bases not matched to a gene: 8. CDR3 coding DNA: TGTGCCACCAGCCTAAACCCGGGACAGGTGAACACTGAAGCTTTCTTT. Translating gives CATSLNPGQVNTEAFF.

This clone appeared once. The J gene is TRBJ2-7, the V gene TRBV2; D is possibly TRBD2 (5 bases). The CDR3 runs to 12 residues. Germline CDR1 reads SNHLY; CDR2 reads FYNNEI. V was shortened by 6 bases and J by 4 bases, with 10 bases between the two germline ends. The CDR3 here is CASSREPYEQYF. CDR3 DNA: TGTGCCAGCAGCCGGGAACCATACGAGCAGTACTTC.

This clone was observed a few times. The chain carries TRBV13 and TRBJ2-7; 10 positions agree with TRBD1. This CDR3 is 15 amino acids long. Germline lookup yields CDR1 PRHDT and CDR2 FYEKMQ (reference sequence). The V segment lost 5 bases and the J segment 4 bases; nucleotides outside the gene matches: 8. The CDR3 sequence is CASSLMTGGGYEQYF. The DNA of the CDR3 is TGTGCCAGCAGCCTTATGACAGGGGGCGGATACGAGCAGTACTTC. Drawing the rest from reference TRBV13 and TRBJ2-7, the complete variable domain is AAGVIQSPRHLIKEKRETATLKCYPIPRHDTVYWYQQGPGQDPQFLISFYEKMQSDKGSIPDRFSAQQFSDYHSELNMSSLELGDSALYFCASSLMTGGGYEQYFGPGTRLTVT.